Presented here are 12 T cell receptor beta chains from one specimen sequenced in a study of untreated major depressive disorder. Findings of the study overall: CD4+ T cells from depressed patients used TRBV05-01 (Vbeta 5.1) more often than controls.

Measured with immunoSEQ multiplex PCR; TCRdb has only the in-frame clones, and not every one. Here the sample spans roughly 25,000 clones, 91% being singletons. Their cognate antigens are unknown. Sequencing input: CD4+ T cells from PBMCs. These TCRs come from a woman in her 30s with major depressive disorder.

This clone appeared a single time. J is TRBJ1-4 and V is TRBV4-1; no firm D call. The CDR3 extends over 14 amino acids. Trimming removed 4 bases at V and 7 bases at J, with 13 bases between. Germline V lookup: CDR1 MGHRA, CDR2 YSYEKL. The CDR3 sequence: CASSPEARSEKLFF. The CDR3 DNA is TGCGCCAGCAGCCCTGAGGCCAGGAGTGAAAAACTGTTTTTT.

This clone appeared a single time. J is TRBJ1-1 and V is TRBV9; weak D call: TRBD1 (5 bases). In germline, CDR1 is SGDLS, CDR2 YYNGEE. V lost 5 bases, J lost 3 bases, and 8 bases lay in between. This CDR3 has 12 amino acids. In nucleotides, the CDR3 is TGTGCCAGCAGTCGGGACGACACTGAAGCTTTCTTT. Amino acids: CASSRDDTEAFF.

V gene TRBV27 combines with J gene TRBJ1-4, with TRBD1 matching 9 bases. The CDR3 sequence is 16 residues long. The V gene's germline CDR1 is MNHEY and CDR2 SMNVEV (reference sequence). After removal of 5 bases from V and 3 bases from J, the junction contained 7 bases not matched to a gene. CDR3 sequence: CASSILRTGANEKLFF. The CDR3, as DNA: TGTGCCAGCAGTATACTGAGGACAGGGGCTAATGAAAAACTGTTTTTT.

This chain connects TRBV4-3 to TRBJ2-7; D is uncertain. V dropped 4 bases and J dropped 0 bases, with 13 bases sitting between them. This CDR3 contains 15 residues. Germline V CDR1 and CDR2: LGHNA, YSLEER. CDR3 sequence (DNA): TGCGCCAGCAGCCCCTCTCTGATGTCCTCCTACGAGCAGTACTTC. As protein: CASSPSLMSSYEQYF.

This chain connects TRBV2 to TRBJ2-3; D tentatively reads TRBD1 or TRBD2 (6 bases each). Germline-derived CDR1 and CDR2 are SNHLY and FYNNEI. The CDR3 totals 16 residues. Deletions cut 2 bases from V and 2 bases from J, with 14 bases between. The CDR3 DNA reads as TGTGCCAGCAGTGAAAGTAGGGGGGCCATCACAGATACGCAGTATTTT. Translating gives CASSESRGAITDTQYF.

J is TRBJ2-3 and V is TRBV15; 9 bases map to TRBD1. The V gene's germline CDR1 is LNHNV and CDR2 YYDKDF (reference sequence). The CDR3 has 16 residues. J gave up 1 base and V 5 bases, and 7 bases lay outside the gene matches. CDR3 sequence: CATSGGGQGGTDTQYF. CDR3 in DNA: TGTGCCACCAGCGGGGGGGGACAGGGAGGCACAGATACGCAGTATTTT.

This chain connects TRBV2 to TRBJ2-7; 8 bases fit TRBD2. With V trimmed by 7 bases and J by 0 bases, 2 bases remained unmatched. Looked up from germline, CDR1 is SNHLY and CDR2 is FYNNEI. The CDR3 loop spans 13 amino acids. As DNA, the CDR3 is TGTGCCAGCACCGGACTAGCCTCCTACGAGCAGTACTTC. It specifies CASTGLASYEQYF.

The V gene is TRBV28, the J gene TRBJ2-7, with D perhaps assigned TRBD1 or TRBD2 (5 bases each). With 7 bases removed from V and 1 base from J, the gap between germline ends came to 14 bases. The CDR3 contains 14 residues. CDR1 and CDR2 from the germline V gene are MDHEN and SYDVKM. The CDR3 nucleotides are TGTGCCAGCAAGAGGGGTGGCAGGTCCTACGAGCAGTACTTC. Residues: CASKRGGRSYEQYF.

The rearrangement uses TRBV15 and TRBJ1-2; D possibly corresponds to TRBD1 (6 bases). Germline V gene lookup returns CDR1 LNHNV and CDR2 YYDKDF (reference sequence). The CDR3 has 14 amino acids. The germline V and J ends were trimmed by 0 bases and 6 bases, with 11 bases remaining between them. The chain's CDR3 is CATSRDSGVDGYTF. CDR3 bases: TGTGCCACCAGCAGAGATTCAGGGGTAGATGGCTACACCTTC.

The chain employs TRBV28 and TRBJ2-7, with D unclear. V was cut by 4 bases and J by 2 bases, with 9 bases left in between. The CDR3 length is 13 residues. Germline CDR1 MDHEN, CDR2 SYDVKM. CDR3 bases: TGTGCCAGCAGTTCGCACAATCCCTACGAGCAGTACTTC. This translates into CASSSHNPYEQYF.

This clone has a single count. The rearrangement uses TRBV20-1 and TRBJ2-3; D is uncertain. Germline V gene data show CDR1 as DFQATT and CDR2 as SNEGSKA (reference sequence). V lost 7 bases to trimming and J lost 6 bases, with 8 bases between them. CDR3 size: 10 residues. The CDR3 nucleotides read TGCAGTGGGAGAGGTGATACGCAGTATTTT. Protein sequence: CSGRGDTQYF.

This clone was observed a single time. The chain uses TRBV15 and TRBJ1-3; TRBD1 might be the D (5 bases). V gave up 0 bases and J gave up 4 bases, with 10 bases separating them. From germline, CDR1 is LNHNV and CDR2 YYDKDF (reference sequence). The length of the CDR3 is 15 residues. CDR3 loop: CATSRDLGGGNTIYF. The DNA for the CDR3 is TGTGCCACCAGCAGAGATCTTGGGGGGGGAAACACCATATATTTT.